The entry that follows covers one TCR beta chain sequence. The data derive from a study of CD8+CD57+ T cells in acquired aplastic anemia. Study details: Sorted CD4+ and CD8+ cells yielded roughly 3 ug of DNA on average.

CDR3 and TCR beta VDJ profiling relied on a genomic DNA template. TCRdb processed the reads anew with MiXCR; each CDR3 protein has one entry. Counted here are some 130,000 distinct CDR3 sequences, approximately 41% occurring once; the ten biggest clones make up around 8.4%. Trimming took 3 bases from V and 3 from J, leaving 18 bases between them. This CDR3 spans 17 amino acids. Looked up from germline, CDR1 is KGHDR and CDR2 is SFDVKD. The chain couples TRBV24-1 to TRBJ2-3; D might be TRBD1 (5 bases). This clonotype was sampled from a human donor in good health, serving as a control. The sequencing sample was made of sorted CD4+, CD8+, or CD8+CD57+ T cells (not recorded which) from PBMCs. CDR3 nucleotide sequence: TGTGCCACCAGTGATCCAGGACAAGGAAAGACTACAGATACGCAGTATTTT. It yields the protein CATSDPGQGKTTDTQYF.